Here is one T cell receptor beta chain with its context. Original methodology: Cell counts per sample came from amplifying reference gene primers. Assay used: immunoSEQ multiplex PCR; TCRdb lists only in-frame clones, some missing. V and J calls and clone size follow that table, whereas D and trimming were derived from the DNA. The table has a few hundred thousand clones, just over 85% seen once. These data originate in a study of blood T cell repertoires in COVID-19. Study at large: Samples of COVID-19 (acute and convalescent) were obtained from the United States, Italy and Spain. T cells, B-cell-depleted T cells, or PBMCs supplied cDNA or gDNA.

V gave up 3 bases and J gave up 4 bases, with 21 bases separating them. CDR1 is DFQATT and CDR2 is SNEGSKA in the germline V gene (reference sequence). The length of the CDR3 is 16 residues. Sample: peripheral blood. The rearrangement uses TRBV20-1 and TRBJ1-2; D might be TRBD1 (5 bases). This clonotype originated in a woman aged 30 to 39 with active or convalescent COVID-19. The CDR3 coding sequence is TGCAGTGCTAGTCCGTTCCTTGGGACTCGCGTCTATGGCTACACCTTC. This sequence encodes CSASPFLGTRVYGYTF.